One and the same sample provided the 32 T cell receptor beta chains below, sequenced in a study of blood T cell repertoires in COVID-19. Clones were sequenced by immunoSEQ multiplex PCR, and TCRdb holds only the in-frame ones, with some missing. Of 200,000 to 250,000 clones in the sample, less than 90% were seen once. The sample taken for sequencing was PBMCs or T cells enriched from blood (not recorded which). The receptors originated from a woman aged 25 to 45 who had recovered from COVID-19.

This chain uses TRBV6-1 with TRBJ1-1; 7 bases line up with TRBD1. The J segment lost 8 bases and the V segment lost 0 bases, leaving 12 bases of the junction unmatched. Germline CDR1 reads MNHNS; CDR2 reads SASEGT. CDR3 size: 16 residues. The CDR3 reads CASSEAGGVFFLEAFF. CDR3 coding DNA: TGTGCCAGCAGTGAAGCAGGGGGCGTATTTTTCTTAGAAGCTTTCTTT.

V and J are TRBV5-4 and TRBJ1-2; the D gene is possibly TRBD1 (6 bases). The CDR3 runs 15 residues. With 4 bases removed from V and 4 bases from J, the gap between germline ends came to 17 bases. The germline V gene encodes CDR1 SGHNT and CDR2 YYREEE (reference sequence). This CDR3 reads CASSPGNRDVYGYTF. The CDR3 nucleotides read TGTGCCAGCAGCCCCGGGAACAGGGATGTCTATGGCTACACCTTC.

The V and J genes are TRBV19 and TRBJ1-2; perhaps TRBD1 as D (6 bases). CDR1 LNHDA and CDR2 SQIVND come from the germline V gene (reference sequence). V lost 5 bases and J lost 4, with 8 bases in between. The CDR3 spans 12 residues. This CDR3 reads CASSSDSYGYTF. In nucleotides, the CDR3 is TGTGCCAGTAGTTCGGACAGCTATGGCTACACCTTC.

This chain joins TRBV13 and TRBJ1-1; D might be TRBD1 (5 bases). Germline V gene lookup returns CDR1 PRHDT and CDR2 FYEKMQ (reference sequence). V lost 5 bases and J lost 5, with 15 bases in between. There are 14 residues in the CDR3. As DNA, the CDR3 is TGTGCCAGCAGCGTCGGGGGGAGAAGGACTGAAGCTTTCTTT. Encoded protein: CASSVGGRRTEAFF.

The table lists this clone with a few counts. The rearrangement links TRBV7-6 to TRBJ2-5; 7 bases are a match to TRBD1. The CDR3 is made up of 15 amino acids. The germline gives CDR1 SGHVS, CDR2 FNYEAQ. V lost 5 bases to trimming and J lost 3 bases; unmatched junction nucleotides: 9. Here the CDR3 DNA reads TGTGCCAGCAGCGACAAACAGGGGAGAGAAGAGACCCAGTACTTC. Translated: CASSDKQGREETQYF.

J is TRBJ2-7 and V is TRBV6-2 or TRBV6-3; D uncertain. The V and J ends lost 2 bases and 2 bases respectively, with 10 bases between them. Germline CDR1 is MNHEY and CDR2 is SVGEGT. CDR3 length: 14 residues. The CDR3 DNA reads as TGTGCCAGCAGTTACATGGGTCGGGCCTACGAGCAGTACTTC. Translating gives CASSYMGRAYEQYF.

This chain connects TRBV9 to TRBJ1-2; D perhaps matches TRBD1 (5 bases). The CDR3 covers 14 residues. V lost 1 base to trimming and J lost 6 bases, with 13 bases between them. CDR1 and CDR2 (germline): SGDLS, YYNGEE. This CDR3 reads CASSVTPGIDGYTF. CDR3 in DNA: TGTGCCAGCAGCGTAACCCCAGGGATTGATGGCTACACCTTC.

The V gene is TRBV27, the J gene TRBJ2-7; tentatively, D is TRBD2 (5 bases). Deletions cut 11 bases from V and 6 bases from J, with 17 bases between. Germline-derived CDR1 and CDR2 are MNHEY and SMNVEV (reference sequence). The CDR3 consists of 12 residues. The CDR3 loop reads CAPEGFFSEQYF. CDR3 nucleotide sequence: TGTGCCCCCGAGGGATTTTTTTCCGAGCAGTACTTC.

This sequence joins TRBV7-3 and TRBJ2-5; D unresolved. V lost 1 base, J lost 3 bases, and 15 bases lay in between. The CDR3 is 16 amino acids. Per germline, CDR1 SGHTA and CDR2 FQGTGA. As DNA, the CDR3 is TGTGCCAGCAGCTTAATTGGGCCGGCCAGCAAAGAGACCCAGTACTTC. The encoded protein is CASSLIGPASKETQYF. The variable domain in full, with the rest retrieved from reference TRBV7-3 and TRBJ2-5, is GAGVSQTPSNKVTEKGKYVELRCDPISGHTALYWYRQSLGQGPEFLIYFQGTGAADDSGLPNDRFFAVRPEGSVSTLKIQRTERGDSAVYLCASSLIGPASKETQYFGPGTRLLVL.

CDR3 coding DNA: TGTGCCAGCAGCCTGCGGGGACCCAGCACAGATACGCAGTATTTT. It specifies CASSLRGPSTDTQYF. The chain uses TRBV14 and TRBJ2-3; TRBD2 is a possible D gene (6 bases). Trimming stripped 4 bases from V and 0 bases from J, with 11 bases between. This CDR3 is 15 amino acids long. Per the germline V gene, CDR1 is SGHDN and CDR2 is FVKESK.

The rearrangement uses TRBV6-5 and TRBJ1-2; D might be TRBD1 (5 bases). V lost 4 bases, J lost 4 bases, and 16 bases lay in between. This CDR3 spans 15 amino acids. The germline gives CDR1 MNHEY, CDR2 SVGAGI. Written as DNA, the CDR3 is TGTGCCAGCAGTTTCCCGCTCGGGGGTGGCTATGGCTACACCTTC. Its protein is CASSFPLGGGYGYTF.

The V and J genes are TRBV29-1 and TRBJ1-1; 7 positions match TRBD1. Losses at the gene ends were 5 bases for V and 3 bases for J; bases not matched to a gene: 6. The germline gives CDR1 SQVTM, CDR2 ANQGSEA. The CDR3 runs to 13 residues. CDR3 in DNA: TGCAGCGTTATTCGACAGGGAGACACTGAAGCTTTCTTT. Its translation is CSVIRQGDTEAFF.

This sequence joins TRBV29-1 and TRBJ2-7, with D possibly being TRBD1 (7 bases). Germline V gene sequence: CDR1 SQVTM, CDR2 ANQGSEA. V lost 3 bases, J lost 3 bases, and 12 bases lay in between. This CDR3 comprises 13 residues. The CDR3 here is CSVEEGAGYEQYF. The CDR3 DNA reads TGCAGCGTTGAGGAGGGGGCGGGCTACGAGCAGTACTTC.

The chain links TRBV6-1 to TRBJ2-3, with 13 bases fitting TRBD2. The ends lost 4 bases at V and 4 bases at J; junction bases unmatched: 5. The CDR3 consists of 16 residues. CDR1 and CDR2 from the germline V gene are MNHNS and SASEGT. The CDR3 nucleotides are TGTGCCAGCAGTGTTACTAGCGGGGGGGCCGCAGATACGCAGTATTTT. It translates to CASSVTSGGAADTQYF.

V is TRBV5-4 and J is TRBJ1-1; 8 positions agree with TRBD1. CDR1 SGHNT and CDR2 YYREEE come from the germline V gene (reference sequence). The CDR3 spans 15 residues. The ends lost 0 bases at V and 4 bases at J; junction bases unmatched: 5. CDR3 DNA: TGTGCCAGCAGCTTGGCCAGGGGGCTTAGCACTGAAGCTTTCTTT. Translation gives CASSLARGLSTEAFF.

This clone showed up just once. This sequence joins TRBV29-1 and TRBJ1-2, with D possibly matching TRBD1 (6 bases). Germline values: CDR1 SQVTM, CDR2 ANQGSEA. Between the trimmed V and J ends, which lost 5 bases and 3 bases, there was a span of 10 bases. CDR3 size: 12 residues. CDR3 nucleotide sequence: TGCAGCGTTTCAGGGGCCGACTATGGCTACACCTTC. Translation: CSVSGADYGYTF.

This clone was seen only once. The CDR3 region has the DNA TGTGCCAGCAGCCCTATAGCGGGGGCCCGTGGAGGCACGCAGTATTTT. It codes for CASSPIAGARGGTQYF. The chain couples TRBV9 to TRBJ2-3; TRBD2 aligns across 9 bases. Trimming removed 4 bases from V and 9 bases from J; junction bases left unmatched: 15. Germline CDR1 is SGDLS and CDR2 is YYNGEE. This CDR3 region has 16 residues.

This clone was found a few times. The chain carries TRBV2 and TRBJ1-1; TRBD1 might be the D (6 bases). Germline assignment: CDR1 SNHLY and CDR2 FYNNEI. V was clipped by 6 bases and J by 10 bases, with 18 bases between them. This CDR3 is 13 amino acids long. CDR3 sequence (DNA): TGTGCCAGCAGCAGGGGTTCGGGTTTTGGAGCTTTCTTT. Protein sequence: CASSRGSGFGAFF.

This clone turned up a few times. The chain is built from TRBV5-8 and TRBJ2-1, with D perhaps TRBD2 (5 bases). The germline V gene encodes CDR1 SGHTS and CDR2 YDEGEE. V lost 4 bases and J lost 14, with 19 bases in between. The CDR3 is 13 residues long. The CDR3 here is CASSPNPFGVEFF. The CDR3 DNA reads as TGTGCCAGCAGCCCTAATCCTTTCGGGGTTGAGTTCTTC.

The chain combines TRBV6-5 with TRBJ2-7; 8 positions match TRBD1. J gave up 5 bases and V 5 bases, and 11 bases lay outside the gene matches. Germline loops: CDR1 MNHEY, CDR2 SVGAGI. This CDR3 comprises 15 residues. This chain's CDR3 is CASSQWTGKLDEQYF. For the CDR3, the DNA is TGTGCCAGCAGTCAATGGACAGGGAAACTCGACGAGCAGTACTTC.

The genes are TRBV11-2 and TRBJ1-2; D is possibly TRBD1 (6 bases). The CDR3 spans 15 residues. CDR1 SGHAT and CDR2 FQNNGV come from the germline V gene. V was cut by 5 bases and J by 7 bases, with 20 bases left in between. The CDR3 sequence: CASSLQNRALSGYTF. DNA for the CDR3: TGTGCCAGCAGCCTCCAGAACAGGGCACTCTCTGGCTACACCTTC.

The chain is built from TRBV5-4 and TRBJ2-2, with 9 bases aligning to TRBD1. Germline V CDR1 and CDR2: SGHNT, YYREEE (reference sequence). The CDR3 has 16 amino acids. J lost 5 bases, V lost 0 bases, and 5 bases had no gene match. The CDR3, as DNA: TGTGCCAGCAGCTTGGACAGGGGGCTTGGGACCGGGGAGCTGTTTTTT. Translation: CASSLDRGLGTGELFF.

J is TRBJ1-2 and V is TRBV19; 8 bases agree with TRBD1. Germline values: CDR1 LNHDA, CDR2 SQIVND (reference sequence). V shed 6 bases, J shed 4 bases, and the junction held 10 bases outside the gene matches. This CDR3 has 15 amino acids. The CDR3 here is CASRSGTGLFYGYTF. As DNA, the CDR3 is TGTGCCAGTAGATCAGGGACAGGACTCTTCTATGGCTACACCTTC.

V is TRBV7-9 and J is TRBJ1-5; D is unresolved. Germline assignment: CDR1 SEHNR and CDR2 FQNEAQ (reference sequence). The V gene lost 1 base and the J gene lost 0 bases, with 4 bases spanning the gap. This CDR3 has 14 amino acids. CDR3 protein: CASSLVNSNQPQHF. As DNA, the CDR3 is TGTGCCAGCAGCTTAGTAAATAGCAATCAGCCCCAGCATTTT.

Here the CDR3 DNA reads TGTGCCATCAGTGAATGGGGGAGGGGCACGAACACTGAAGCTTTCTTT. Its translation: CAISEWGRGTNTEAFF. The chain joins TRBV10-3 to TRBJ1-1, with D possibly being TRBD1 (5 bases). V was trimmed by 3 bases and J by 1 base, leaving 15 bases between them. Germline V lookup: CDR1 ENHRY, CDR2 SYGVKD. The CDR3 runs 16 residues.

The V gene is TRBV6-4, the J gene TRBJ1-4; D may be TRBD1 (6 bases). Germline lookup yields CDR1 MRHNA and CDR2 SNTAGT. Trimming pared 0 bases from V and 8 bases from J, leaving 19 bases between. The CDR3 totals 17 residues. The CDR3 is CASSDSFSGVFREKLFF. The CDR3 DNA follows: TGTGCCAGCAGTGACTCGTTTTCAGGGGTGTTTAGGGAAAAACTGTTTTTT.

The chain uses TRBV6-2 or TRBV6-3 and TRBJ2-1; the D gene is possibly TRBD1 (6 bases). Trimming pared 6 bases from V and 3 bases from J, leaving 18 bases between. The CDR3 sequence is 16 residues long. In germline, CDR1 is MNHEY, CDR2 SVGEGT. CDR3 amino acids: CASSPARGRSYNEQFF. CDR3 in DNA: TGTGCCAGCAGCCCGGCCAGGGGAAGAAGCTACAATGAGCAGTTCTTC.

The CDR3 DNA reads as TGTGCCAGTAGTATCAGTGACAGGGGACATTCACCCCTCCACTTT. It specifies CASSISDRGHSPLHF. V gene TRBV19 combines with J gene TRBJ1-6, with 8 positions matching TRBD1. In germline, CDR1 is LNHDA, CDR2 SQIVND (reference sequence). V lost 3 bases, J lost 8 bases, and 6 bases stayed unmatched. CDR3 length: 15 residues.

The chain has TRBV6-4 and TRBJ1-4; TRBD1 agrees at 7 bases. CDR3 length equals 18 residues. J gave up 1 base and V 7 bases, and 15 bases lay outside the gene matches. In germline, CDR1 is MRHNA, CDR2 SNTAGT. CDR3 protein: CASTFEGGQHLTNEKLFF. The CDR3 region has the DNA TGTGCCAGCACTTTCGAGGGGGGACAGCATTTAACTAATGAAAAACTGTTTTTT.

This clone was observed at least ten times. V gene TRBV6-5 combines with J gene TRBJ1-5; 11 positions match TRBD1. Germline loops: CDR1 MNHEY, CDR2 SVGAGI. The CDR3 is 16 residues long. The J segment lost 7 bases and the V segment lost 0 bases, leaving 5 bases of the junction unmatched. CDR3: CASSYSRTGGLQPQHF. The CDR3 DNA is TGTGCCAGCAGTTACTCCAGGACAGGGGGCTTGCAGCCCCAGCATTTT.

V and J are TRBV4-3 and TRBJ1-1; possibly TRBD1 for D (5 bases). Germline CDR1 reads LGHNA; CDR2 reads YSLEER. The ends were cut back, 4 bases at V and 3 bases at J, with 15 bases in the middle. The CDR3 covers 15 residues. CDR3 sequence reads: CASSLARSGDTEAFF. In nucleotides, the CDR3 is TGCGCCAGCAGCCTTGCCCGTTCGGGGGACACTGAAGCTTTCTTT.

This clone showed up just a few times. The rearrangement links TRBV6-2 or TRBV6-3 to TRBJ1-4; TRBD1 matches at 11 bases. Germline V gives CDR1 MNHEY, CDR2 SVGEGT. The CDR3 sequence is 16 residues long. The V and J ends lost 4 bases and 8 bases, in that order; junction bases with no gene match: 9. The CDR3 DNA sequence: TGTGCCAGCAGTTTATTACGGACAGGGGGCGTAGAAAAACTGTTTTTT. Protein sequence: CASSLLRTGGVEKLFF.